This record covers a single T cell receptor (beta chain). PCR primers comprised 60 Vbeta and 13 Jbeta primers. Assay: immunoSEQ multiplex PCR; the TCRdb copy retains only in-frame clones and omits some. The sample has some 170,000 clones, around 85% seen once. The record originates from a study of cytomegalovirus exposure and HLA in healthy donors. Source material: PBMCs. The clonotype originates from a woman aged 30 to 39 in good health and CMV-seronegative.

In DNA, the CDR3 is TGTGCCAGCAGCTTAGGGGTGCAGGGATTTTACGAGCAGTACTTC. This gives the protein CASSLGVQGFYEQYF. The chain carries TRBV5-4 and TRBJ2-7; the D gene is possibly TRBD1 (5 bases). Germline V lookup: CDR1 SGHNT, CDR2 YYREEE (reference sequence). The CDR3 is 15 amino acids. Trimming stripped 2 bases from V and 4 bases from J, with 16 bases between. The whole variable domain, remainder taken from reference TRBV5-4 and TRBJ2-7, is ETGVTQSPTHLIKTRGQQVTLRCSSQSGHNTVSWYQQALGQGPQFIFQYYREEENGRGNFPPRFSGLQFPNYSSELNVNALELDDSALYLCASSLGVQGFYEQYFGPGTRLTVT.